This is a list of T cell receptor beta chains from one sample in a study of T cell repertoires in cytomegalovirus infection. The antigens of these receptors remain unknown. TCRdb independently ran MiXCR on the reads; one entry per CDR3 protein. In the table there are approximately 500,000 distinct CDR3 sequences, roughly a third of which are singletons. The sequences come from cultured PBMCs, collected from culture after CMV antigen stimulation. These receptors came from a human donor in good health (CMV status not recorded). Some clones in this sample may be carry-over from other donors' samples. Both conserved end residues are part of each CDR3. D genes are given only for firm matches. Where a row states a size, it is once, few, many or the class of an expanded clone; other rows omit it.

TRBJ1-4 | - | TRBV7-9 | - | CASSPDSEKLFF | TGTGCCAGCAGCCCGGACAGTGAAAAACTGTTTTTT
TRBJ1-1 | TRBD1 | TRBV4-2 | - | CASSEPGQVNTEAFF | TGTGCCAGCAGCGAACCGGGACAGGTGAACACTGAAGCTTTCTTT
TRBJ2-7 | - | TRBV19 | - | CASSTRHFRDSLYEQYF | TGTGCCAGTAGTACGCGTCACTTCCGGGACTCCCTCTACGAGCAGTACTTC
TRBJ2-1 | - | TRBV6-8 | - | CASSSPRGAGAYNEQFF | TGTGCCAGCAGTTCCCCTCGGGGGGCGGGCGCCTACAATGAGCAGTTCTTC
TRBJ2-1 | TRBD2 | TRBV7-9 | - | CASSHSGAYNEQFF | TGTGCCAGCAGCCATAGCGGGGCCTACAATGAGCAGTTCTTC
TRBJ1-1 | - | TRBV6-5 | - | CAGSPLVFLRYRARDTEAFF | TGTGCCGGCAGTCCACTCGTGTTTCTTCGGTACAGGGCGAGGGACACTGAAGCTTTCTTT
TRBJ2-3 | TRBD2 | TRBV19 | few | CASSGSGLGTDTQYF | TGTGCCAGTAGTGGGTCCGGACTAGGAACAGATACGCAGTATTTT
TRBJ2-5 | - | TRBV6-1 | - | CASSNGAGAQYF | TGTGCCAGCAGTAACGGAGCAGGGGCCCAGTACTTC
TRBJ1-2 | TRBD1 | TRBV4-2 | once | CASSQGTGTGNFGYTF | TGTGCCAGCAGCCAAGGAACCGGGACAGGGAATTTTGGCTACACCTTC
TRBJ1-1 | - | TRBV6-2/TRBV6-3 | - | CASSRDNMNTEAFF | TGTGCCAGCAGTCGTGACAACATGAACACTGAAGCTTTCTTT
TRBJ1-5 | - | TRBV7-3 | - | CASSFVRQPQHF | TGTGCCAGCAGCTTCGTGCGGCAGCCCCAGCATTTT
TRBJ2-6 | TRBD1 | TRBV6-1 | - | CASSEDRGAGANVLTF | TGTGCCAGCAGTGAAGACAGGGGAGCTGGGGCCAACGTCCTGACTTTC
TRBJ1-4 | TRBD1 | TRBV19 | - | CASSTPRQGRGEKLFF | TGTGCCAGTAGTACCCCCAGACAGGGGCGAGGAGAAAAACTGTTTTTT
TRBJ2-7 | - | TRBV30 | - | CAWRDGVSYEQYF | TGTGCCTGGAGGGACGGAGTCTCCTACGAGCAGTACTTC
TRBJ1-2 | - | TRBV19 | few | CASRVDGRHGYTF | TGTGCCAGTAGGGTTGACGGAAGGCATGGCTACACCTTC
TRBJ2-1 | - | TRBV2 | - | CASSPPRGGGSYNEQFF | TGTGCCAGCAGTCCGCCTCGAGGGGGAGGGAGTTACAATGAGCAGTTCTTC
TRBJ1-5 | - | TRBV6-6 | - | CASSYSIPGSSSNQPQHF | TGTGCCAGCAGTTACTCCATCCCTGGGTCCTCTAGCAATCAGCCCCAGCATTTT
TRBJ2-1 | TRBD2 | TRBV6-2/TRBV6-3 | - | CASSYGLAGSNEQFF | TGTGCCAGCAGTTACGGACTAGCGGGATCCAATGAGCAGTTCTTC
TRBJ2-2 | TRBD2 | TRBV11-2 | few | CASSFPAGGGPSNTGELFF | TGTGCCAGCAGCTTTCCGGCGGGGGGAGGGCCCTCGAACACCGGGGAGCTGTTTTTT
TRBJ2-1 | TRBD2 | TRBV7-6 | once | CASSRNRAGGGNEQFF | TGTGCCAGCAGCCGTAACCGAGCGGGAGGGGGGAATGAGCAGTTCTTC
TRBJ2-1 | TRBD2 | TRBV29-1 | - | CSVSGSSYNEQFF | TGCAGCGTAAGCGGGAGCTCCTACAATGAGCAGTTCTTC
TRBJ2-7 | - | TRBV7-2 | many | CASSLMTAPAEEQYF | TGTGCCAGCAGCTTAATGACAGCCCCCGCGGAGGAGCAGTACTTC
TRBJ2-1 | - | TRBV7-2 | few | CASSPHRDNEQFF | TGTGCCAGCAGCCCACATAGGGACAATGAGCAGTTCTTC
TRBJ2-3 | - | TRBV12-3/TRBV12-4 | - | CASSSSEYTQYF | TGTGCCAGCAGTAGTTCGGAGTATACGCAGTATTTT
TRBJ2-1 | TRBD2 | TRBV7-6 | - | CASSLIAGGPGNEQFF | TGTGCCAGCAGCCTAATAGCGGGAGGGCCTGGCAATGAGCAGTTCTTC
TRBJ2-5 | - | TRBV28 | - | CASSPNVKGETQYF | TGTGCCAGCAGCCCTAATGTGAAAGGAGAGACCCAGTACTTC
TRBJ2-1 | - | TRBV7-2 | few | CASSLGLWRKPLQQFF | TGTGCCAGCAGCTTAGGTTTGTGGCGGAAGCCCTTACAGCAGTTCTTC
TRBJ2-1 | - | TRBV5-1 | few | CASSFLQGNEQFF | TGCGCCAGCAGCTTCCTCCAGGGGAATGAGCAGTTCTTC
TRBJ2-2 | TRBD2 | TRBV4-2 | - | CASSQVGGAGNTGELFF | TGTGCCAGCAGCCAAGTCGGGGGGGCAGGAAACACCGGGGAGCTGTTTTTT
TRBJ2-1 | TRBD2 | TRBV4-3 | - | CASSQGSPGLADYNEQFF | TGCGCCAGCAGCCAAGGATCCCCGGGACTAGCGGACTACAATGAGCAGTTCTTC
TRBJ1-1 | - | TRBV7-9 | - | CASSSDIKYTEAFF | TGTGCCAGCAGTTCAGACATAAAGTACACTGAAGCTTTCTTT
TRBJ2-3 | - | TRBV7-2 | many | CASSLELARADTQYF | TGTGCCAGCAGCTTAGAACTAGCTCGAGCAGATACGCAGTATTTT
TRBJ2-1 | TRBD2 | TRBV19 | - | CASSPPRHAGAINEQFF | TGTGCCAGTAGTCCCCCACGACACGCGGGAGCCATCAATGAGCAGTTCTTC
TRBJ1-1 | - | TRBV10-3 | - | CAISVDEGTEAFF | TGTGCCATCAGTGTCGACGAGGGAACTGAAGCTTTCTTT
TRBJ1-5 | - | TRBV7-6 | - | CASSLSGYGPQHF | TGTGCCAGCAGCTTATCAGGGTATGGGCCCCAGCATTTT
TRBJ1-2 | - | TRBV24-1 | - | CATSERRGYGYTF | TGTGCCACCAGTGAAAGGAGGGGCTATGGCTACACCTTC
TRBJ2-1 | - | TRBV7-4 | - | CVTLHKQFF | TGTGTAACCCTCCACAAGCAGTTCTTC
TRBJ2-1 | - | TRBV7-2 | few | CASSSPGEQFF | TGTGCCAGCAGCTCCCCTGGGGAGCAGTTCTTC
TRBJ2-7 | TRBD1 | TRBV20-1 | once | CSASQGVTMEQYF | TGCAGTGCTAGTCAGGGGGTGACGATGGAGCAGTACTTC
TRBJ2-4 | TRBD2 | TRBV15 | - | CATSQGTSGRGQYF | TGTGCCACCAGCCAGGGGACTAGCGGGAGGGGCCAGTACTTC
TRBJ1-1 | - | TRBV28 | - | CASSLVGIGWTEAFF | TGTGCCAGCAGTTTGGTGGGGATTGGTTGGACTGAAGCTTTCTTT
TRBJ2-7 | - | TRBV27 | once | CASSFSVAPSYEQYF | TGTGCCAGCAGTTTTTCAGTAGCTCCATCCTACGAGCAGTACTTC
TRBJ2-2 | - | TRBV7-2 | - | CASSLVMATGELFF | TGTGCCAGCAGCTTAGTCATGGCCACCGGGGAGCTGTTTTTT
TRBJ2-4 | - | TRBV5-5 | - | CASSSRVIKNIQYF | TGTGCCAGCAGCTCCAGGGTAATCAAAAACATTCAGTACTTC
TRBJ2-1 | - | TRBV11-3 | - | CASSQLGGQTFEQFF | TGTGCCAGCAGCCAATTGGGGGGCCAAACTTTTGAGCAGTTCTTC
TRBJ1-1 | - | TRBV29-1 | few | CSVEGIMNTEAFF | TGCAGCGTTGAAGGGATCATGAACACTGAAGCTTTCTTT
TRBJ1-2 | TRBD1 | TRBV7-9 | few | CASSLLAGGANYGYTF | TGTGCCAGCAGCTTATTAGCAGGGGGAGCTAACTATGGCTACACCTTC
TRBJ2-5 | - | TRBV4-1 | - | CASSPGGGGGETQYF | TGCGCCAGCAGCCCCGGAGGGGGCGGCGGGGAGACCCAGTACTTC
TRBJ2-2 | - | TRBV11-3 | - | CASSLGRLTGELFF | TGTGCCAGCAGCTTAGGCCGACTCACCGGGGAGCTGTTTTTT
TRBJ2-1 | - | TRBV5-1 | - | CASSLASKNNEQFF | TGCGCCAGCAGCTTGGCTAGCAAGAACAATGAGCAGTTCTTC
TRBJ2-3 | - | TRBV29-1 | - | CSAWTTDTQYF | TGCAGCGCCTGGACAACTGATACGCAGTATTTT
TRBJ2-5 | TRBD2 | TRBV10-3 | few | CAIRGGLVETQYF | TGTGCCATCAGGGGAGGGCTCGTAGAGACCCAGTACTTC
TRBJ2-1 | TRBD2 | TRBV14 | few | CASSQDRLAGNNEQFF | TGTGCCAGCAGCCAAGATCGACTAGCGGGGAACAATGAGCAGTTCTTC
TRBJ1-1 | - | TRBV10-3 | - | CAISEEMNTEAFF | TGTGCCATCAGCGAGGAGATGAACACTGAAGCTTTCTTT
TRBJ2-5 | - | TRBV4-3 | many | CASSQDQGGETQYF | TGCGCCAGCAGCCAAGATCAGGGGGGAGAGACCCAGTACTTC
TRBJ1-6 | - | TRBV27 | few | CASSLSGPYNSPLHF | TGTGCCAGCAGTCTTTCAGGGCCATATAATTCACCCCTCCACTTT
TRBJ2-1 | - | TRBV2 | - | CASSELSEYEQFF | TGTGCCAGCAGTGAATTGAGCGAGTATGAGCAGTTCTTC